Below are 26 T cell receptor beta chains sequenced from a single sample in a study of blood T cell repertoires in COVID-19. This table comes from immunoSEQ multiplex PCR, and its TCRdb copy is limited to in-frame clones, with some not included. The data contain about 250,000 clones, around four fifths of them singletons. Sequencing was done on a sample of peripheral blood. All receptors come from a woman aged 55-75 years with active or convalescent COVID-19.

Only a few counts were recorded for this clone. This same CDR3 is encoded by further DNA sequences in the sample. The chain uses TRBV5-1 and TRBJ2-5; TRBD1 matches at 8 bases. This CDR3 is 14 amino acids long. The trim removed 0 bases at V and 4 bases at J, leaving 2 bases unmatched. Germline V lookup: CDR1 SGHRS, CDR2 YFSETQ. The CDR3 protein is CASSLVQGGETQYF. CDR3 DNA: TGCGCCAGCAGCTTGGTACAGGGGGGAGAGACCCAGTACTTC.

The J gene is TRBJ1-5, the V gene TRBV10-1; TRBD1 matches at 11 bases. Germline CDR1 reads WNHNN; CDR2 reads SYGVQD (reference sequence). V was pared by 8 bases and J by 6 bases, with 9 bases of the junction left unmatched. The CDR3 is made up of 15 amino acids. The CDR3 DNA reads TGCGCCAGCCCTCGGGGACAGGGGGTAATTCAGCCCCAGCATTTT. This encodes CASPRGQGVIQPQHF.

The chain has TRBV10-3 and TRBJ2-1, with TRBD2 matching over 7 bases. This CDR3 has 16 amino acids. Trimming at V came to 4 bases and at J to 0 bases, leaving 6 bases not matched to a gene. The germline V gene encodes CDR1 ENHRY and CDR2 SYGVKD. Here the CDR3 reads CAISGSAGVSYNEQFF. CDR3 nucleotide sequence: TGTGCCATCAGTGGCTCGGCGGGGGTCTCCTACAATGAGCAGTTCTTC.

This rearrangement joins TRBV5-6 to TRBJ1-2, with D perhaps TRBD1 (5 bases). The CDR3 is 15 residues long. Per the germline V gene, CDR1 is SGHDT and CDR2 is YYEEEE. The germline V and J ends were trimmed by 1 base and 2 bases, with 12 bases remaining between them. In nucleotides, the CDR3 is TGTGCCAGCAGCTTGCTGACAGACATAAACTATGGCTACACCTTC. Amino acid sequence: CASSLLTDINYGYTF.

The J gene is TRBJ2-3, the V gene TRBV25-1, with 8 bases aligning to TRBD2. Germline V gene sequence: CDR1 MGHDK, CDR2 SYGVNS. CDR3 length: 15 amino acids. V trimming: 6 bases; J trimming: 6 bases; junction bases outside the gene matches: 11. In DNA form, the CDR3 reads TGTGCCAGCAGCACGGTAGCGGGGCCCCGGGATACGCAGTATTTT. Translation: CASSTVAGPRDTQYF.

The chain uses TRBV3-1 (or the pseudogene TRBV3-2) and TRBJ2-1, with 9 bases matching TRBD2. CDR1 and CDR2 from the germline V gene are LGHDT and YNNKEL (reference sequence). The CDR3 spans 15 residues. Unmatched junction bases numbered 2, after V lost 5 bases and J lost 0 bases. Here the CDR3 reads CASSSRGGSYNEQFF. The CDR3 DNA follows: TGTGCCAGCAGCTCGCGGGGGGGCTCCTACAATGAGCAGTTCTTC.

The rearrangement joins TRBV6-1 to TRBJ1-1; D not resolved. V was cut by 2 bases and J by 3 bases, with 7 bases left in between. CDR1 and CDR2 from the germline V gene are MNHNS and SASEGT. The CDR3 has 13 residues. The CDR3, as DNA: TGTGCCAGCAGTGAACTTCGGGACACTGAAGCTTTCTTT. Its translation: CASSELRDTEAFF.

The CDR3 DNA reads as TGTGCCAGCAGTTTATCCGGGACAGGGGTAGTAGCTGAAGCTTTCTTT. Its translation is CASSLSGTGVVAEAFF. The chain recombines TRBV28 with TRBJ1-1, with 10 positions matching TRBD1. The CDR3 length is 16 residues. The ends lost 1 base at V and 6 bases at J; junction bases unmatched: 8. Germline CDR1 and CDR2: MDHEN and SYDVKM.

The chain links TRBV27 to TRBJ2-7; no reliable D call. The germline gives CDR1 MNHEY, CDR2 SMNVEV (reference sequence). This CDR3 has 16 amino acids. V was clipped by 2 bases and J by 5 bases, with 19 bases between them. The CDR3 spells CASSLSLVLLVDEQYV. The CDR3 nucleotides read TGTGCCAGCAGTTTAAGTTTAGTGCTCCTAGTCGACGAGCAGTACGTC.

J is TRBJ2-5 and V is TRBV5-1; the match to TRBD2 covers 8 bases. V dropped 6 bases and J dropped 3; count of bases not matched to a gene: 10. In germline, CDR1 is SGHRS, CDR2 YFSETQ. The CDR3 is made up of 15 amino acids. The CDR3 region has the DNA TGCGCCAGCACCTCGCGGGTAGCGGGGAAAGAGACCCAGTACTTC. Its protein product is CASTSRVAGKETQYF.

CDR3 sequence reads: CASSVWSPGEQFF. In DNA, the CDR3 is TGTGCCAGCAGCGTATGGTCACCGGGGGAGCAGTTCTTC. The rearrangement links TRBV9 to TRBJ2-1; the D gene is possibly TRBD2 (5 bases). The V end was cut by 1 base, the J end by 10 bases, with 12 bases between. The germline V gene encodes CDR1 SGDLS and CDR2 YYNGEE. This CDR3 has 13 residues. Full variable domain (outside the CDR3, taken from reference TRBV9 and TRBJ2-1): DSGVTQTPKHLITATGQRVTLRCSPRSGDLSVYWYQQSLDQGLQFLIQYYNGEERAKGNILERFSAQQFPDLHSELNLSSLELGDSALYFCASSVWSPGEQFFGPGTRLTVL.

This rearrangement joins TRBV18 to TRBJ1-4; the D is unclear. Germline CDR1 and CDR2: KGHSH and LQKENI. The V and J ends lost 3 bases and 1 base respectively, with 9 bases between them. The CDR3 contains 15 residues. This CDR3 is CASSPPSLTNEKLFF. The CDR3, as DNA: TGTGCCAGCTCACCGCCAAGCTTAACTAATGAAAAACTGTTTTTT.

This clone appeared once. The chain links TRBV30 to TRBJ2-5; 7 positions agree with TRBD1. The CDR3 has 15 amino acids. Trimming at V came to 3 bases and at J to 1 base, leaving 8 bases not matched to a gene. From germline, CDR1 is GTSNPN and CDR2 SVGIG (reference sequence). CDR3 bases: TGTGCCTGGAGCGCCTGGGACAGCCGCCAAGAGACCCAGTACTTC. It codes for CAWSAWDSRQETQYF.

The chain couples TRBV27 to TRBJ1-5; no reliable D call. This CDR3 spans 13 amino acids. Trimming took 1 base from V and 5 from J, leaving 6 bases between them. Germline assignment: CDR1 MNHEY and CDR2 SMNVEV (reference sequence). The CDR3 region has the DNA TGTGCCAGCAGTTTATTTCGGGATCAGCCCCAGCATTTT. Translation: CASSLFRDQPQHF.

This chain joins TRBV5-1 and TRBJ1-4, with 8 nucleotides matching TRBD1. The V segment lost 4 bases and the J segment 5 bases; nucleotides outside the gene matches: 7. Germline-derived CDR1 and CDR2 are SGHRS and YFSETQ. This CDR3 region has 15 residues. The CDR3 spells CASSTTGTGNEKLFF. The DNA of the CDR3 is TGCGCCAGCAGCACCACCGGGACAGGCAATGAAAAACTGTTTTTT.

The chain couples TRBV7-2 to TRBJ2-7; D may be TRBD1 (6 bases). V dropped 5 bases and J dropped 3 bases, with 14 bases sitting between them. This CDR3 is 14 amino acids long. Germline CDR1 and CDR2: SGHTA and FQGNSA. CDR3 DNA: TGTGCCAGCAGCCCCAGGGGATATGGCTACGAGCAGTACTTC. This gives the protein CASSPRGYGYEQYF.

The chain is built from TRBV20-1 and TRBJ2-2; the D is unclear. The germline CDR1 and CDR2 sequences are DFQATT and SNEGSKA (reference sequence). The V gene lost 3 bases and the J gene lost 1 base, with 9 bases spanning the gap. The length of the CDR3 is 14 residues. The DNA of the CDR3 is TGCAGTGCTAGTTCACAGCTGAACACCGGGGAGCTGTTTTTT. Encoded protein: CSASSQLNTGELFF.

The chain uses TRBV6-4 and TRBJ2-3, with TRBD1 matching 7 bases. After removal of 0 bases from V and 7 bases from J, the junction contained 16 bases not matched to a gene. Germline V gene lookup returns CDR1 MRHNA and CDR2 SNTAGT. The CDR3 loop spans 18 amino acids. CDR3: CASSDSGGAAVGVYTQYF. CDR3 bases: TGTGCCAGCAGTGACTCAGGGGGCGCAGCCGTCGGCGTTTATACGCAGTATTTT.

The chain recombines TRBV5-1 with TRBJ2-1; 7 bases line up with TRBD1. Per germline, CDR1 SGHRS and CDR2 YFSETQ. The trim removed 2 bases at V and 2 bases at J, leaving 4 bases unmatched. The CDR3 spans 15 residues. The CDR3 DNA reads as TGCGCCAGCAGCTTTACAGGGGCTCCCTACAATGAGCAGTTCTTC. Its translation is CASSFTGAPYNEQFF.

CDR3 sequence reads: CASCPSGTGNSPLHF. In DNA, the CDR3 is TGTGCCAGCTGCCCCTCCGGGACAGGGAATTCACCCCTCCACTTT. The chain couples TRBV6-2 or TRBV6-3 to TRBJ1-6, with 9 bases identical to TRBD1. There are 15 residues in the CDR3. The germline gives CDR1 MNHEY, CDR2 SVGEGT. The V gene end was trimmed by 8 bases and the J gene end by 7 bases; junction bases not matched to a gene: 9.

This clone has only a few counts. The chain combines TRBV2 with TRBJ1-4; TRBD1 matches 7 bases. The germline gives CDR1 SNHLY, CDR2 FYNNEI. CDR3 size: 21 residues. Trimming took 6 bases from V and 0 from J; bases not matched to a gene: 22. The chain's CDR3 is CASRTTEYRGRSPATNEKLFF. DNA of the CDR3: TGTGCCAGCAGGACTACTGAATACAGGGGTCGCTCCCCTGCAACTAATGAAAAACTGTTTTTT.

The V gene is TRBV5-1, the J gene TRBJ2-1; 14 positions agree with TRBD2. The V segment lost 3 bases and the J segment 7 bases; nucleotides outside the gene matches: 9. The V gene's germline CDR1 is SGHRS and CDR2 YFSETQ. The CDR3 covers 17 residues. The CDR3 nucleotides are TGCGCCAGCAGCTGGCAAGCCGGGACTAGCGGGAGAAATGAGCAGTTCTTC. It yields the protein CASSWQAGTSGRNEQFF.

This clone was counted a single time. CDR3 amino acids: CASSGDIGGDTQYF. In DNA, the CDR3 is TGTGCCAGCAGCGGGGACATAGGTGGAGATACGCAGTATTTT. V is TRBV5-8 and J is TRBJ2-3, with D perhaps matching TRBD1 (6 bases). Germline V CDR1 and CDR2: SGHTS, YDEGEE. The CDR3 length is 14 residues. V dropped 4 bases and J dropped 5 bases, with 14 bases sitting between them.

V usage is TRBV5-6 and J usage is TRBJ2-1, with 7 bases matching TRBD2. V shed 1 base and J 5 bases; nucleotides not matched to a gene: 9. Germline V CDR1 and CDR2: SGHDT, YYEEEE. The CDR3 extends over 16 amino acids. The CDR3: CASSLTAGFRHNEQFF. The CDR3 DNA sequence: TGTGCCAGCAGCTTGACAGCGGGATTCCGCCACAATGAGCAGTTCTTC.

This clone was recorded once. The chain employs TRBV20-1 and TRBJ1-5; TRBD1 aligns across 7 bases. Losses at the gene ends were 3 bases for V and 3 bases for J; bases not matched to a gene: 11. Germline loops: CDR1 DFQATT, CDR2 SNEGSKA (reference sequence). CDR3 length: 16 amino acids. CDR3 in DNA: TGCAGTGCTAGTAATCATTTAGGGACAGACAATCAGCCCCAGCATTTT. It is translated as CSASNHLGTDNQPQHF.

This sequence joins TRBV18 and TRBJ2-1; unclear D gene. The CDR3 length is 14 residues. Germline CDR1 KGHSH, CDR2 LQKENI. V was pared by 5 bases and J by 0 bases, with 8 bases between. The CDR3 sequence: CASSSRSSYNEQFF. The DNA for the CDR3 is TGTGCCAGCTCATCACGGAGCTCCTACAATGAGCAGTTCTTC.